A single sample gave rise to the 14 T cell receptor beta chains below, sequenced in a study of T cells in narcolepsy. Produced via immunoSEQ multiplex PCR; TCRdb's table is partial and in-frame only. The table records roughly 30,000 clones, about 89% of them present only once. Sequencing was carried out using memory (CD45RA-) CD4+ T cells from blood. The receptors were sampled from a human donor in good health.

This clone was picked up one time. This chain joins TRBV6-5 and TRBJ1-2; 9 nucleotides match TRBD1. The CDR3 totals 15 residues. Trimming took 4 bases from V and 6 from J; bases not matched to a gene: 9. Looked up from germline, CDR1 is MNHEY and CDR2 is SVGAGI. The CDR3 loop is CASSSDTGGRNGYTF. In nucleotides, the CDR3 is TGTGCCAGCAGTTCGGATACAGGGGGCCGGAATGGCTACACCTTC.

The genes are TRBV23-1 and TRBJ2-7; the D gene is possibly TRBD1 (5 bases). TRBV23-1 belongs to the ORF category, with a function that is uncertain. The V end was cut by 4 bases, the J end by 1 base, with 8 bases between. The CDR3 is 13 residues long. The CDR3, as DNA: TGCGCCAGCAGTCCTAGGGGATCCTACGAGCAGTACTTC. Encoded protein: CASSPRGSYEQYF.

This chain connects TRBV27 to TRBJ2-2, with TRBD2 identical over 8 bases. J was trimmed by 3 bases and V by 6 bases; bases with no gene match: 6. CDR1 and CDR2 (germline): MNHEY, SMNVEV (reference sequence). The CDR3 is 15 amino acids. In DNA form, the CDR3 reads TGTGCCAGCAGCCGAACTAGCGGATACACCGGGGAGCTGTTTTTT. This translates into CASSRTSGYTGELFF.

V usage is TRBV7-2 and J usage is TRBJ2-2, with D possibly being TRBD2 (6 bases). Germline CDR1 is SGHTA and CDR2 is FQGNSA. The germline V and J ends were trimmed by 2 bases and 1 base, with 11 bases remaining between them. The length of the CDR3 is 16 residues. DNA of the CDR3: TGTGCCAGCAGCTTAAGGGGCGGGGTGAACACCGGGGAGCTGTTTTTT. Its protein product is CASSLRGGVNTGELFF.

The V call is TRBV5-5, the J call TRBJ1-5, with TRBD1 as a possible D gene (6 bases). V was shortened by 4 bases and J by 7 bases, with 18 bases between the two germline ends. Germline V gene sequence: CDR1 SGHKS, CDR2 YYEKEE (reference sequence). The CDR3 has 15 amino acids. The CDR3 is CASSRGALASQPQHF. The CDR3 bases are TGTGCCAGCAGCCGGGGGGCTCTGGCCAGCCAGCCCCAGCATTTT. The full variable domain, completed using reference TRBV5-5 and TRBJ1-5, is DAGVTQSPTHLIKTRGQQVTLRCSPISGHKSVSWYQQVLGQGPQFIFQYYEKEERGRGNFPDRFSARQFPNYSSELNVNALLLGDSALYLCASSRGALASQPQHFGDGTRLSIL.

The rearrangement joins TRBV5-5 to TRBJ2-6; 7 bases match TRBD1. Germline assignment: CDR1 SGHKS and CDR2 YYEKEE (reference sequence). Trimming removed 1 base from V and 0 bases from J; junction bases left unmatched: 7. The CDR3 extends over 18 amino acids. The CDR3 loop is CASSLYGQANSGANVLTF. The DNA for the CDR3 is TGTGCCAGCAGCTTGTATGGACAGGCGAACTCTGGGGCCAACGTCCTGACTTTC.

CDR3 region: CASSQVFDRGRGNQPQHF. CDR3 DNA: TGCGCCAGCAGCCAAGTTTTTGACAGGGGCCGGGGCAATCAGCCCCAGCATTTT. The chain links TRBV4-1 to TRBJ1-5; 8 bases are shared with TRBD1. After removal of 1 base from V and 2 bases from J, the junction contained 10 bases not matched to a gene. The CDR3 runs to 18 residues. Germline-derived CDR1 and CDR2 are MGHRA and YSYEKL.

This chain uses TRBV30 with TRBJ2-1; 11 bases match TRBD2. Germline values: CDR1 GTSNPN, CDR2 SVGIG (reference sequence). CDR3 length equals 21 residues. After removal of 0 bases from V and 7 bases from J, the junction contained 23 bases not matched to a gene. CDR3 bases: TGTGCCTGGAGTGTTTTTTCAGGGGGTTTACTAGCGGGAGAGGGGCCAAATGAGCAGTTCTTC. Translation gives CAWSVFSGGLLAGEGPNEQFF.

The rearrangement links TRBV27 to TRBJ2-3, with no clear D. In germline, CDR1 is MNHEY, CDR2 SMNVEV (reference sequence). The CDR3 has 13 amino acids. Trimming stripped 4 bases from V and 1 base from J, with 6 bases between. As DNA, the CDR3 is TGTGCCAGCAGTTGGCTGGGCACAGATACGCAGTATTTT. Its translation is CASSWLGTDTQYF.

DNA for the CDR3: TGTGCCTGGAGGCGGCTGGCTAGCGACACTGAAGCTTTCTTT. Its protein is CAWRRLASDTEAFF. J is TRBJ1-1 and V is TRBV30; D is unclear. The CDR3 length is 14 residues. V was cut by 3 bases and J by 3 bases, with 14 bases left in between. Germline V gene lookup returns CDR1 GTSNPN and CDR2 SVGIG (reference sequence).

The V call is TRBV2, the J call TRBJ2-5; 10 bases map to TRBD1. This CDR3 region has 14 residues. Germline V CDR1 and CDR2: SNHLY, FYNNEI. After removal of 5 bases from V and 4 bases from J, the junction contained 4 bases not matched to a gene. The CDR3, as DNA: TGTGCCAGCAGTCACGACAGGGGGCGAGAGACCCAGTACTTC. Amino acid sequence: CASSHDRGRETQYF.

DNA of the CDR3: TGTGCCAGCAGCTTAGCAGGGGGAGCAACTAATGAAAAACTGTTTTTT. It specifies CASSLAGGATNEKLFF. The V call is TRBV11-2, the J call TRBJ1-4; 7 bases fit TRBD1. J lost 0 bases, V lost 1 base, and 2 bases had no gene match. From germline, CDR1 is SGHAT and CDR2 FQNNGV. This CDR3 is built from 16 residues.

The rearrangement uses TRBV29-1 and TRBJ2-1; D gene uncertain. Germline assignment: CDR1 SQVTM and CDR2 ANQGSEA. The CDR3 contains 10 residues. In DNA form, the CDR3 reads TGCGGCGCTTGGGCCAATGAGCAGTTCTTC. Its protein is CGAWANEQFF.

The rearrangement joins TRBV30 to TRBJ1-2; 10 nucleotides align to TRBD1. Germline V lookup: CDR1 GTSNPN, CDR2 SVGIG (reference sequence). CDR3 length: 14 amino acids. J gave up 7 bases and V 4 bases, and 9 bases lay outside the gene matches. The CDR3 sequence is CAWTRDRGLSGYTF. CDR3 coding DNA: TGTGCCTGGACTCGAGACAGGGGGCTGTCTGGCTACACCTTC. The full variable domain, with the rest looked up from reference TRBV30 and TRBJ1-2, is SQTIHQWPATLVQPVGSPLSLECTVEGTSNPNLYWYRQAAGRGLQLLFYSVGIGQISSEVPQNLSASRPQDRQFILSSKKLLLSDSGFYLCAWTRDRGLSGYTFGSGTRLTVV.